What follows is one T cell receptor beta chain and its context. Its antigen has not been determined. Per-nucleotide qualities are absent, and no much larger clonotype sits a single base away. Patients with autoimmune disease history or receiving systemic immunosuppression were excluded from the trial. Peripheral blood for TCR sequencing was collected from all dose cohorts at baseline, on cycle 4 day 1, and on cycle 7 day 1. Samples came from an open-label, multicenter, first-in-human phase I dose-escalation trial of ivuxolimab. Adults with locally advanced or metastatic melanoma, renal cell carcinoma, hepatocellular carcinoma or head and neck squamous cell carcinoma were enrolled in the trial. CD4+ and CD8+ T cells were sorted separately from peripheral blood before TCR sequencing. This sample stems from a study of OX40 agonist ivuxolimab in advanced cancers. Context from the whole study: Ivuxolimab was a fully human IgG2 agonistic monoclonal antibody targeting the costimulatory receptor OX40 (CD134). Intravenous ivuxolimab was administered to patients every 2 weeks at six dose levels: 0.01, 0.1, 0.3, 1.5, 3 and 10 mg/kg. In the dose-escalation cohort, 75% to 85% of patients were male, and the mean age was roughly 56 years with a range of about 23 to 79. The monotherapy dose-escalation portion (N ≈ 50 patients) of the phase I ivuxolimab trial is reported in the paper. Partial responses were achieved by three dose-escalation patients, of whom one had hepatocellular carcinoma and two had cutaneous melanoma. The purpose of peripheral TCRbeta sequencing was to test whether ivuxolimab changed TCR sequence diversity and led to clonal T-cell expansion. Patients were allowed to have had prior anti-PD-1, anti-PD-L1 or anti-CTLA-4 therapy, and less than 45% of the dose-escalation patients had previously received checkpoint inhibitors. Of the 50 or so patients in dose escalation, 19 had hepatocellular carcinoma, some 15 had melanoma, 9 had renal cell carcinoma and 9 had head and neck cancer.

The V end loses 0 bases and the J end loses 9 bases, and a stretch of 6 bases separates them. From the cysteine up to the phenylalanine, the CDR3 has a length of 12 residues. CDR3 DNA only is kept here, 36 bases in frame from base 1. Sequences MRHNA (CDR1) and SNTAGT (CDR2) are obtained from the germline V gene. Genomic DNA was extracted from sorted cells for sequencing of the TCRbeta CDR3 region. The immunoSEQ Assay was used for sequencing of TCRbeta CDR3 regions. Here the immuneACCESS table is served through TCRdb, limited to in-frame sequences with V and J called. Missing clones are a known gap in these copies; in checked studies unresolved V genes cover under half, and the rest lacks a known reason. A total of around 84,000 clones appear in this sample, about 81% of them only once. The ten biggest clones cover around 6.6% of the sample. The paper's findings and limits, for the study overall: On average, CD8+ T cells showed more expanded clones than CD4+ T cells after ivuxolimab. In the 0.1-3.0 mg/kg groups, partial responders were among the patients with the lowest normalized peripheral clonal expansion, particularly in CD8+ T cells. Low levels of normalized T-cell clonal expansion were also seen in some patients who did not respond. Which antigens the clonally expanded peripheral T cells were specific for was not determined. At doses of 0.1 to 3.0 mg/kg, clonal expansion of both CD4+ and CD8+ T cells in blood was seen between baseline and week 6.

The receptor was isolated from an adult with an advanced solid tumor such as melanoma, head and neck, liver or kidney cancer. The material was CD4+ or CD8+ T cells sorted from blood, obtained in a trial of the OX40 agonist ivuxolimab. This chain joins TRBV6-4 to TRBJ2-1; possibly the D gene is TRBD1, per 5 matching bases. For the CDR3, the sequence is CASSDSGREQFF. The DNA reads as follows: TGTGCCAGCAGTGACTCGGGGCGTGAGCAGTTCTTC.